There are a few counts of the clone carrying this T cell receptor (beta chain). TCRdb re-called the 5' RACE reads with MiXCR, one entry per CDR3 protein. This table holds 350,000 to 500,000 distinct CDR3 sequences, approximately 18% found once. These data are taken from a study of T-cell memory formation after mild COVID-19. This CDR3 contains 13 residues. V shed 5 bases and J 10 bases; nucleotides not matched to a gene: 5. Germline CDR1 is LGHNA and CDR2 is YNFKEQ. V is TRBV4-2 and J is TRBJ2-1; 10 nucleotides line up with TRBD2. The source is a man younger than 35 who had mild COVID-19 (a few samples of this study predate the infection). Cell type and time point are not known. What was sequenced was PBMCs or a T cell subset sorted from them (not recorded which). The CDR3 nucleotides read TGTGCCAGCAGCTATAGCGGGGGGAGAGAGCAGTTCTTC. It is translated as CASSYSGGREQFF.